Here is one T cell receptor (beta chain) with its context. This clone has a handful of counts. The antigen it binds to is not known. The species here is mouse, which means the gene names and germline sequences are mouse ones. The sequenced fragment ends 4 residues before the CDR3 boundary, so the rest is inferred from the germline J gene. Trimming costs V 0 bases and J 1 base, and their ends lie 13 bases apart. The CDR3 spans 17 residues, from the cysteine through the phenylalanine. Of the CDR3's DNA, 39 bases were read; they are in frame from base 1. Based on the germline V gene (reference sequence), the CDR1 and CDR2 sequences are NNHNN and SYGAGS. The library was generated by the immunoSEQ multiplex PCR assay. RNA was extracted from all samples and reverse transcribed into cDNA, which served as template for TCR sequencing. First-strand cDNA was synthesized using SuperScript III with a 2:1 mix of oligo-dT and random hexamers. Amplification bias was assessed with a synthetic immune receptor repertoire, and residual bias was removed computationally. Libraries were sequenced on Illumina HiSeq with 60 bp reads covering the CDR3, read from J toward V. The authors' analysis ran thus. After raw reads were preprocessed to remove errors, the CDR3 was defined following IMGT conventions as running from the conserved cysteine to phenylalanine. Clonality was calculated as 1 minus Shannon entropy normalized by log2 of the number of productive unique TCRs. Whether scalp clones were CD4 or CD8 was inferred by matching scalp TCRbeta sequences against CD4 and CD8 repertoires sorted from blood. Entries here come from immuneACCESS through TCRdb and include only in-frame sequences with V and J called. Some clones fail to appear in such tables; in the studies checked, an unresolved V gene covers under half of the shortfall, and the cause of the remainder is unknown. From that table come the V and J calls and clone size; the DNA was used to work out D and trimming. The table puts over 250,000 clones in this sample, none counted just once. The ten largest clones take up 1.2% of the sample.

This specimen belongs to a study of CD8+ T cells in alopecia areata (dated by TCRdb to the late 2010s). Concerning the study at large: Skin from C3H/HeJ donors with spontaneous alopecia (about 6-13 months old) was grafted onto female C3H/HeJ recipients that were roughly 6-11 weeks old. The study used high-throughput TCRbeta sequencing to examine T cell clonal expansion in alopecia areata, in both the C3H/HeJ mouse model and human patients. In humans, TCRbeta sequencing was performed on scalp tissue and on sorted CD4+ and CD8+ peripheral blood T cells from healthy controls and from patients with patchy or totalis/universalis alopecia areata. Clonality in the scalp was compared among normal scalp (n=4), patchy alopecia areata scalp (n=8), and alopecia totalis/universalis scalp (n=8). RNA came from the PAXgene miRNA kit for fixed scalp, the miRNeasy kit for PBMCs, and the RNeasy kit for mouse skin. TCRbeta CDR3 regions were amplified by immunoSEQ multiplex PCR using 35 Vbeta forward and 13 Jbeta reverse primers.

Cells from pooled mouse cutaneous lymph nodes were stained for CD4, CD8alpha, NKG2D, NKG2ACE and other markers and then sorted on a BD Influx. Overall study results and their limits: TCR sequences shared between patients were less clear than in mice, possibly partly because of HLA diversity in the patient population. Compared with normal scalp, lesional scalp, particularly in alopecia totalis/universalis, had higher clonality and more expanded CD8+ clones, which suggests antigenic drive. Resident alphabeta T cells in normal human skin are also sequenced, complicating scalp TCR repertoire analysis, unlike mouse skin dominated by gammadelta T cells.

The chain couples TRBV13-2 to TRBJ2-2, and the D gene may be TRBD1, 6 bases matching. The sequenced sample was CD4+ T cells sorted from a lymph node. The TCR sequence derives from a C3H/HeJ mouse with alopecia areata. The MHC haplotype of this strain is H2-k. Incomplete CDR3 DNA: TGTGCCAGCGGTGATGCGAAGACAGGAATAAACACCGGG. The encoded protein is CASGDAKTGINTG. The full CDR3 protein reads CASGDAKTGINTGQLYF.